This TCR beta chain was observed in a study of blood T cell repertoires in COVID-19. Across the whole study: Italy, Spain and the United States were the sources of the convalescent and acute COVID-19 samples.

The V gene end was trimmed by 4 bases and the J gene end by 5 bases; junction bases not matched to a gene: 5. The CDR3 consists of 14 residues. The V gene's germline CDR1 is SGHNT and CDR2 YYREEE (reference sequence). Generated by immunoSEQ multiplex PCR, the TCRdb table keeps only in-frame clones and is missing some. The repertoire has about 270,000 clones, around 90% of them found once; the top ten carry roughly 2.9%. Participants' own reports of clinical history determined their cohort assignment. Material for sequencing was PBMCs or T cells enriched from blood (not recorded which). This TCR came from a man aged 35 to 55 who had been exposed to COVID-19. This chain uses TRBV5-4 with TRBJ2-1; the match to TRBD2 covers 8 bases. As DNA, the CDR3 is TGTGCCAGCAGCCCGGGACTAGTTAACAATGAGCAGTTCTTC. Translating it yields CASSPGLVNNEQFF. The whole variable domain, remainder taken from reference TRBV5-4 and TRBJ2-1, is ETGVTQSPTHLIKTRGQQVTLRCSSQSGHNTVSWYQQALGQGPQFIFQYYREEENGRGNFPPRFSGLQFPNYSSELNVNALELDDSALYLCASSPGLVNNEQFFGPGTRLTVL.